This TCR beta chain was recovered during a study of T cell changes during pregnancy in multiple sclerosis. J lost 8 bases, V lost 5 bases, and 14 bases had no gene match. Germline V CDR1 and CDR2: MDHEN, SYDVKM. CDR3 size: 15 residues. Only in-frame clones appear in the TCRdb table, and some are missing; sequencing was by immunoSEQ multiplex PCR. The sample holds around 30,000 clones; about 92% are singletons and the top ten take about 5%. This specimen consisted of CD8+ T cells from peripheral blood mononuclear cells, obtained in the first trimester of pregnancy. The sequence came from a female donor with multiple sclerosis, enrolled in a pregnancy study. V usage is TRBV28 and J usage is TRBJ1-1; TRBD1 matches at 7 bases. The CDR3 DNA sequence: TGTGCCAGCAGTGGGGTTAGAACAGGGGAAAGGGAAGCTTTCTTT. It specifies CASSGVRTGEREAFF. The entire variable domain, with the rest obtained from reference TRBV28 and TRBJ1-1, is as follows: DVKVTQSSRYLVKRTGEKVFLECVQDMDHENMFWYRQDPGLGLRLIYFSYDVKMKEKGDIPEGYSVSREKKERFSLILESASTNQTSMYLCASSGVRTGEREAFFGQGTRLTVV.